The clone carrying this TCR beta chain was seen a handful of times. Its cognate antigen is unknown. From germline, CDR1 is SGHNT and CDR2 YYREEE (reference sequence). Deletions cut 4 bases from V and 5 bases from J, with 21 bases between. The CDR3 extends over 16 amino acids. The sample is drawn from a study of cytomegalovirus exposure and HLA in healthy donors. The PCR was carried out with 60 Vbeta primers and 13 Jbeta primers. The assay was immunoSEQ multiplex PCR, and TCRdb's table has in-frame clones only and misses some. Of roughly 100,000 clones listed, 50% to 70% were seen once; the top ten hold about 4.5%. Study-wide points: A later analysis linked a missense DCLRE1C variant to TCR beta V- and J-gene trimming. Researchers counted 150 to 200 TCR beta chains as cytomegalovirus-associated.

The sequencing input was PBMCs. The receptor was isolated from a human donor in good health. This chain uses TRBV5-4 with TRBJ1-1, with a weak D call TRBD1 (5 bases). The CDR3 DNA reads TGTGCCAGCAGCCAGGGCGCGTGGCAGGGTAGGACTGAAGCTTTCTTT. It translates to CASSQGAWQGRTEAFF.